This TCR beta chain is drawn from a study of T cell repertoires in cytomegalovirus infection. A remark on this clonotype: What it recognizes is unknown.

V shed 0 bases and J shed 7 bases, with 15 bases lying between them. Germline V CDR1 and CDR2: LGHNA, YSLEER. This CDR3 has 15 amino acids. MiXCR, applied by TCRdb to the reads, yields one record per CDR3 protein. Here the sample spans about 78,000 distinct CDR3 sequences, approximately 39% being singletons. The sequence derives from a human donor in good health (CMV status not recorded). Some clones in this sample may be carry-over from other donors' samples. The chain joins TRBV4-3 to TRBJ1-2, with TRBD1 as a possible D gene (5 bases). This material consisted of CD8+ T cells from cultured PBMCs, taken from culture after CMV antigen stimulation. Here the CDR3 reads CASSQDSWDPGGYTF. The CDR3 nucleotides read TGCGCCAGCAGCCAAGATTCGTGGGACCCCGGTGGCTACACCTTC.